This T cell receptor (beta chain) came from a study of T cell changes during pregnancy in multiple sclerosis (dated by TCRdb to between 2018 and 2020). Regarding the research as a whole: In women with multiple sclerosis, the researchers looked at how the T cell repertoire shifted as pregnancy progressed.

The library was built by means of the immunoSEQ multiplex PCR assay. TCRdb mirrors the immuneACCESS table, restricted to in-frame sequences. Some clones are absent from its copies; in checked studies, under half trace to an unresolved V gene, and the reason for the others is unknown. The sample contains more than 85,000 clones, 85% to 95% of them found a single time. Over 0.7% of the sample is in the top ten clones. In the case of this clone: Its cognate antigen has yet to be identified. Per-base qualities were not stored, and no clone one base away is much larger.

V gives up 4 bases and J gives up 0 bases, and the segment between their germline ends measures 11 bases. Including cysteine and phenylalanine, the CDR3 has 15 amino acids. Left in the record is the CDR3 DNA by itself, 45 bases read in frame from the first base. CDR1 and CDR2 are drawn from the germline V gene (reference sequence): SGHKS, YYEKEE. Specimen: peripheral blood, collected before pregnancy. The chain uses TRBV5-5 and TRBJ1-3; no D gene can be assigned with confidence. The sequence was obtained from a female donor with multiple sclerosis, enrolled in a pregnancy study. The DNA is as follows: TGTGCCAGCAGCCGTACCGGGAACTCTGGAAACACCATATATTTT. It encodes CASSRTGNSGNTIYF.